The rows below give T cell receptor beta chains drawn from one sample of a study of cytomegalovirus exposure and HLA in healthy donors. Libraries were prepared by immunoSEQ multiplex PCR; TCRdb keeps only in-frame clonotypes and omits some of them. The repertoire holds some 120,000 clones, with about nine tenths as singletons. The sample taken for sequencing was PBMCs. These receptors originate from a man aged 25-45 years in good health and CMV-seronegative. Both conserved end residues are part of each CDR3. The D gene is left open where the match is weak. Clone size is given for some rows only: seen once, a few or many times, or a class if the clone is expanded.

clone size	V gene	D gene	J gene	CDR3 protein	CDR3 DNA
-	TRBV7-9	TRBD1	TRBJ2-7	CASSDGQGGTYEQYF	TGTGCCAGCAGCGACGGACAGGGGGGCACCTACGAGCAGTACTTC
-	TRBV11-3	TRBD2	TRBJ2-2	CASSPTGGLENTGELFF	TGTGCCAGCAGCCCGACGGGGGGACTTGAGAACACCGGGGAGCTGTTTTTT
-	TRBV7-2	-	TRBJ2-5	CASIDRLETQYF	TGTGCCAGCATCGACAGGTTAGAGACCCAGTACTTC
-	TRBV11-2	-	TRBJ2-7	CASSLGPRGYEQYF	TGTGCCAGCAGCTTAGGCCCGCGCGGGTACGAGCAGTACTTC
-	TRBV6-4	TRBD2	TRBJ2-1	CASSVGLAGDEQFF	TGTGCCAGCAGTGTGGGACTAGCGGGTGATGAGCAGTTCTTC
-	TRBV5-1	TRBD1	TRBJ1-2	CASSPQGRADNGYTF	TGCGCCAGCAGCCCACAGGGGAGAGCAGATAATGGCTACACCTTC
-	TRBV27	-	TRBJ2-4	CASSPGTWRFIQYF	TGTGCCAGCAGTCCGGGGACATGGCGGTTTATTCAGTACTTC
-	TRBV13	-	TRBJ1-4	CASSLGPGGNEKLFF	TGTGCCAGCAGCTTAGGGCCAGGCGGGAATGAAAAACTGTTTTTT
-	TRBV7-3	TRBD2	TRBJ2-7	CASSQGLAGIYEQYF	TGTGCCAGCAGCCAAGGACTAGCGGGAATATACGAGCAGTACTTC
-	TRBV18	-	TRBJ1-3	CASSPQGSSGNTIYF	TGTGCCAGCTCACCGCAGGGAAGCTCTGGAAACACCATATATTTT
-	TRBV6-6	-	TRBJ1-2	CASSSREGIYGYTF	TGTGCCAGCAGCTCACGGGAGGGCATCTATGGCTACACCTTC
-	TRBV4-1	TRBD2	TRBJ2-7	CASSQEPRVGGRYYEQYF	TGCGCCAGCAGCCAAGAGCCCCGTGTCGGGGGGAGGTACTACGAGCAGTACTTC
-	TRBV6-4	TRBD1	TRBJ2-3	CASSANGPGQGSDTQYF	TGTGCCAGCAGTGCAAATGGGCCGGGACAGGGGTCAGATACGCAGTATTTT
-	TRBV7-9	-	TRBJ2-3	CASSLVGGSTDTQYF	TGTGCCAGCAGCTTAGTTGGCGGGAGCACAGATACGCAGTATTTT
-	TRBV7-9	-	TRBJ2-5	CASSSRGGWEETQYF	TGTGCCAGCAGCTCCCGGGGAGGATGGGAAGAGACCCAGTACTTC
-	TRBV10-2	TRBD2	TRBJ2-7	CASSRTSGRLWEQYF	TGCGCCAGTTCCCGGACTAGCGGGAGGTTGTGGGAGCAGTACTTC
once	TRBV10-1	TRBD1	TRBJ1-5	CASSPGTGVSNQPQHF	TGCGCCAGCAGCCCCGGGACAGGGGTTAGCAATCAGCCCCAGCATTTT
-	TRBV6-5	-	TRBJ1-5	CASSYHREGQPQHF	TGTGCCAGCAGTTACCACAGGGAAGGACAGCCCCAGCATTTT
-	TRBV5-1	TRBD1	TRBJ2-7	CASSLEGTAGEQYF	TGCGCCAGCAGCTTGGAGGGGACAGCTGGGGAGCAGTACTTC
few	TRBV27	TRBD1	TRBJ1-2	CASSSLFPGQGPRGYTF	TGTGCCAGCAGTTCACTCTTTCCGGGACAGGGTCCTCGGGGCTACACCTTC
-	TRBV10-3	-	TRBJ2-7	CAIRADYEQYF	TGTGCCATCAGGGCCGATTACGAGCAGTACTTC
-	TRBV7-2	TRBD1	TRBJ1-3	CASRQDRGGNTIYF	TGTGCCAGCAGACAGGACAGGGGTGGAAACACCATATATTTT
-	TRBV6-5	-	TRBJ1-3	CASSWQANSGNTIYF	TGTGCCAGCAGTTGGCAGGCCAACTCTGGAAACACCATATATTTT
-	TRBV19	TRBD2	TRBJ2-1	CASGASGSNEQFF	TGTGCCAGTGGGGCTAGCGGGAGTAATGAGCAGTTCTTC
-	TRBV5-4	TRBD2	TRBJ2-1	CASSPRASGDNEQFF	TGTGCCAGCAGCCCGCGGGCTAGCGGGGACAATGAGCAGTTCTTC
-	TRBV27	TRBD1	TRBJ2-5	CASNVDRDQETQYF	TGTGCCAGCAACGTCGACAGGGATCAAGAGACCCAGTACTTC
-	TRBV7-9	TRBD1	TRBJ1-1	CASSRTFGTGETEAFF	TGTGCCAGCAGCCGTACCTTCGGGACAGGGGAGACTGAAGCTTTCTTT
-	TRBV27	TRBD1	TRBJ2-7	CASSLTGTGVHEQYF	TGTGCCAGCAGTTTAACCGGGACAGGGGTCCACGAGCAGTACTTC
-	TRBV2	TRBD1	TRBJ1-2	CASSIPGQGSGGYGYTF	TGTGCCAGCTCGATTCCGGGACAGGGCTCAGGCGGCTATGGCTACACCTTC
-	TRBV29-1	TRBD2	TRBJ2-7	CSVWLGQTGTSGYEQYF	TGCAGCGTCTGGTTGGGGCAAACCGGGACTAGCGGCTACGAGCAGTACTTC
few	TRBV7-8	-	TRBJ1-3	CASSRLGSGNTIYF	TGTGCCAGCAGCCGACTCGGCTCTGGAAACACCATATATTTT
once	TRBV18	TRBD1	TRBJ2-3	CASSRVQGDTQYF	TGTGCCAGCTCACGCGTACAGGGGGATACGCAGTATTTT
-	TRBV7-3	TRBD2	TRBJ2-1	CASSYLAGGPGFF	TGTGCCAGCAGCTATCTAGCGGGAGGGCCAGGGTTCTTC
-	TRBV30	-	TRBJ1-1	CAWARGTGNMNTEAFF	TGTGCCTGGGCTAGAGGAACAGGCAACATGAACACTGAAGCTTTCTTT
-	TRBV27	TRBD2	TRBJ2-5	CASQLAGDEETQYF	TGTGCCAGCCAACTAGCGGGAGATGAAGAGACCCAGTACTTC
-	TRBV23-1	-	TRBJ1-4	CASSPQGRDEKLFF	TGCGCCAGCAGTCCCCAGGGGCGGGATGAAAAACTGTTTTTT
once	TRBV14	TRBD2	TRBJ2-7	CASSLEVTSLAGKRGEQYF	TGTGCCAGCAGCTTGGAGGTGACCTCTTTAGCGGGAAAACGGGGCGAGCAGTACTTC
-	TRBV30	TRBD1	TRBJ1-1	CACRDRARTEAFF	TGTGCCTGCCGCGACAGGGCCAGGACTGAAGCTTTCTTT
few	TRBV7-9	-	TRBJ1-2	CASSLDGGYGYTF	TGTGCCAGCAGCTTAGACGGGGGCTATGGCTACACCTTC
few	TRBV11-2	-	TRBJ1-6	CASNQDVNSPLHF	TGTGCCAGCAACCAGGATGTTAATTCACCCCTCCACTTT
-	TRBV11-2	-	TRBJ1-2	CASTPGDSGYTF	TGTGCCAGCACCCCCGGAGACAGCGGCTACACCTTC
few	TRBV14	-	TRBJ1-2	CASSQVTRLYGYTF	TGTGCCAGCAGCCAAGTTACCAGACTCTATGGCTACACCTTC
-	TRBV27	-	TRBJ2-7	CASSLLTGVGEQYF	TGTGCCAGCAGTCTCCTGACGGGAGTTGGCGAGCAGTACTTC
once	TRBV15	-	TRBJ2-2	CATSRDKSTHTGELFF	TGTGCCACCAGCAGAGATAAGAGTACGCACACCGGGGAGCTGTTTTTT
once	TRBV5-1	TRBD1	TRBJ2-3	CASSSQGAGDTQYF	TGCGCCAGCAGCTCACAGGGGGCAGGAGATACGCAGTATTTT
-	TRBV19	-	TRBJ1-4	CASSGRQGGEKLFF	TGTGCCAGTAGTGGTCGTCAGGGAGGGGAAAAACTGTTTTTT
-	TRBV11-3	-	TRBJ2-7	CASSLTGGDSYEQYF	TGTGCCAGCAGCTTGACCGGCGGAGACTCATACGAGCAGTACTTC
-	TRBV10-2	TRBD2	TRBJ2-7	CASSESSAGGPRNEQYF	TGCGCCAGCAGTGAGTCGTCAGCGGGAGGGCCGCGAAACGAGCAGTACTTC
-	TRBV12-5	TRBD2	TRBJ2-2	CASGPGLAGDTGELFF	TGTGCTAGTGGTCCGGGACTAGCGGGAGACACCGGGGAGCTGTTTTTT
-	TRBV19	-	TRBJ2-1	CASSTRQENEQFF	TGTGCCAGTAGTACCAGACAGGAGAATGAGCAGTTCTTC
-	TRBV15	TRBD2	TRBJ2-3	CATSLSGRGPDTQYF	TGTGCCACCAGTCTCAGCGGGAGGGGGCCAGATACGCAGTATTTT
-	TRBV12-5	-	TRBJ1-1	CASGLGPTEAFF	TGTGCTAGTGGTTTGGGGCCGACTGAAGCTTTCTTT
once	TRBV19	TRBD1	TRBJ2-6	CASSDRGPGANVLTF	TGTGCCAGTAGTGACAGGGGCCCTGGGGCCAACGTCCTGACTTTC